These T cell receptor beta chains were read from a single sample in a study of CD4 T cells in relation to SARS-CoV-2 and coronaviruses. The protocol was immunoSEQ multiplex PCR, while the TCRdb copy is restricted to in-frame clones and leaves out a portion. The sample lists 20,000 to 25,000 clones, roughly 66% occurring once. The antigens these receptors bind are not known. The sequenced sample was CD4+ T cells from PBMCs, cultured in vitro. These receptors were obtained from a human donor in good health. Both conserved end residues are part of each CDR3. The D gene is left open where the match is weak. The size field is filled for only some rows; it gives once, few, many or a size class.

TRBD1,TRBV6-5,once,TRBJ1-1,TGTGCCAGCAGCTTTGGACAGGGCAACACTGAAGCTTTCTTT,CASSFGQGNTEAFF
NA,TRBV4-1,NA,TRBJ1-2,TGCGCCAGCAGCCAAGGTGCAGGGACCTTCTATGGCTACACCTTC,CASSQGAGTFYGYTF
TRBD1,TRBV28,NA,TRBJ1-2,TGTGCCAGCAGCCCGCAGGGGGCCGCAGCTAACTATGGCTACACCTTC,CASSPQGAAANYGYTF
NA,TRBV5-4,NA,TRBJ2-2,TGTGCCAGCAGCTTGGCCCCGGACACCGGGGAGCTGTTTTTT,CASSLAPDTGELFF
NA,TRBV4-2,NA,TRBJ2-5,TGTGCCAGCAGCGCGACCGGGGAGACCCAGTACTTC,CASSATGETQYF
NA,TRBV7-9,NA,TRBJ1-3,TGTGCCAGCAGCTCTCGGGCCTCTGGAAACACCATATATTTT,CASSSRASGNTIYF
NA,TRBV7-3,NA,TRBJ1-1,TGTGCCAGCAGCCGAACCGGGGACGCGGGCACTGAAGCTTTCTTT,CASSRTGDAGTEAFF
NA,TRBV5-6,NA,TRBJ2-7,TGTGCCAGCAGCTTGTATAGCGGTAACTACGAGCAGTACTTC,CASSLYSGNYEQYF
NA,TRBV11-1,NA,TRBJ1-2,TGTGCCAGCAGCTTAGATGGGGATGGCTACACCTTC,CASSLDGDGYTF
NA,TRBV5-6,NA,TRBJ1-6,TGTGCCAGCAGCATGGGAACTGCCAGATATAATTCACCCCTCCACTTT,CASSMGTARYNSPLHF
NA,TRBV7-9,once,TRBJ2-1,TGTGCCAGCAGCTTAAGGGGTTCTAGCTACAATGAGCAGTTCTTC,CASSLRGSSYNEQFF
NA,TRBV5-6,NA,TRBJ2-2,TGTGCCAGCAGCTTGTTTGGGACACAAAACACCGGGGAGCTGTTTTTT,CASSLFGTQNTGELFF
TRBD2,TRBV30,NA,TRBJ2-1,TGTGCCTGGAGTGCCCTAGCGGGGGGTTACAATGAGCAGTTCTTC,CAWSALAGGYNEQFF
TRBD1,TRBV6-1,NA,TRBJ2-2,TGTGCCAGCAGTGGACGGACAGGGTCGAACACCGGGGAGCTGTTTTTT,CASSGRTGSNTGELFF
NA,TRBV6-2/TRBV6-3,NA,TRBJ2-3,TGTGCCAGCAGTTTTTCGGGGGCAGATACGCAGTATTTT,CASSFSGADTQYF
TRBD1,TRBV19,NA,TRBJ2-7,TGTGCCAGTAGTGTGGGGACAGGGGTACCCTACGAGCAGTACTTC,CASSVGTGVPYEQYF
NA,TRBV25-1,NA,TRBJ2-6,TGTGCCAGCAGCCCCGGGGGACTTGGGGCCAACGTCCTGACTTTC,CASSPGGLGANVLTF
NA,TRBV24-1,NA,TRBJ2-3,TGTGCCACCAGTGAGGGAGGTCGTGGACAGCCTCTTGGAGGTACGCAGTATTTT,CATSEGGRGQPLGGTQYF
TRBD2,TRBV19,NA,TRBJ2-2,TGTGCCAGTAGCATACCGGGACTAGCGGGAGTCACCGGGGAGCTGTTTTTT,CASSIPGLAGVTGELFF
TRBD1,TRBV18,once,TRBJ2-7,TGTGCCAGCTCACCACCAAAGATATCCGGGACAGGGCCGTACGAGCAGTACTTC,CASSPPKISGTGPYEQYF
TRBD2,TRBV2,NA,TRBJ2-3,TGTGCCAGCAGTGAAAGACTAGCGGGGTGGGGGTCCGCTAGCACAGATACGCAGTATTTT,CASSERLAGWGSASTDTQYF
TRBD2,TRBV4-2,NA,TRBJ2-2,TGTGCCAGCAGCCAAGGCGGGAGAGGGGACACCGGGGAGCTGTTTTTT,CASSQGGRGDTGELFF
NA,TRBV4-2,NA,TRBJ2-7,TGTGCCAGCAGCCAAGATAGGGAACCAACCTCTCGCTACGAGCAGTACTTC,CASSQDREPTSRYEQYF
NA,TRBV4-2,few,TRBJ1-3,TGTGCCAGCAGCCAAGAGAGTCAGAAAGACTCTGGAAACACCATATATTTT,CASSQESQKDSGNTIYF
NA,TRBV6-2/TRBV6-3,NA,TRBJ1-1,TGTGCCAGCAGTTACGGATCGGGGTTTGACGAAGCTTTCTTT,CASSYGSGFDEAFF
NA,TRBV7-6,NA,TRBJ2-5,TGTGCCAGCAGCTTGGGGTTTTCGCTACTAAGTCAAGAGACCCAGTACTTC,CASSLGFSLLSQETQYF
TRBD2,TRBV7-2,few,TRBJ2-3,TGTGCCAGCAGCACTTGGGGTAGCGGGACCACAGATACGCAGTATTTT,CASSTWGSGTTDTQYF
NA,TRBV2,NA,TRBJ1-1,TGTGCCAGCAGAGCCATAAATGGGGGCACTGAAGCTTTCTTT,CASRAINGGTEAFF
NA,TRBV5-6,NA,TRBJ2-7,TGTGCCAGCAGATTGTTCGACTCCTACGAGCAGTACTTC,CASRLFDSYEQYF